The sequence of this T cell receptor (beta chain) was determined in a study of shared clonotypes between healthy human individuals. Trimming shortened V by 2 bases and J by 0 bases, and 13 bases separated the two germline ends. The germline gives CDR1 MDHEN, CDR2 SYDVKM. This CDR3 comprises 16 residues. Free of recent acute infections or vaccinations, the donors were healthy HIV-negative adults. A note on this clone: What it binds is unknown.

Study observations and caveats: Against clonotypes common to all four donors, non-shared ones had lower generation probabilities.

On sorted subsets, replicate PCRs used 200 ng DNA, or tens of thousands of T cell genomes. The method was immunoSEQ multiplex PCR; TCRdb's version includes in-frame clones alone and lacks a portion of them. The table records about 2.4 million clones, over 85% of them present only once. Sequencing was carried out using naive CD4+ T cells from PBMCs. Subset described: CD45RA+ positively selected. The chain links TRBV28 to TRBJ1-1; D remains unclear. The origin of this receptor is a man aged 18 to 29 in good health. Some clones in this sample may be carry-over from other donors' samples. This chain's CDR3 is CASSLARLRMNTEAFF. DNA for the CDR3: TGTGCCAGCAGTTTAGCTAGGTTAAGGATGAACACTGAAGCTTTCTTT.